The rows below give T cell receptor beta chains drawn from one sample of a study of T cells in Graves' hyperthyroidism and ophthalmopathy. From the multiplex PCR reads, TCRdb called clonotypes with MiXCR, one entry per CDR3 protein. The sample lists approximately 200,000 distinct CDR3 sequences; around 17% were seen once. Material: blood. These receptor sequences come from a man aged 35-49 years with Graves' hyperthyroidism. Each CDR3 is given with its conserved first and last residue. Each record gives: J gene, D gene, V gene, clone size, CDR3 protein, CDR3 DNA. D genes are given only for firm matches. Clone size is given for some rows only: seen once, a few or many times, or a class if the clone is expanded.

TRBJ2-7	TRBD1	TRBV5-5	few	CASSSPDRGISEQYF	TGTGCCAGCAGCTCCCCGGACAGGGGTATCTCCGAGCAGTACTTC
TRBJ1-5	.	TRBV12-3/TRBV12-4	many	CASSVGLNQPQHF	TGTGCCAGCTCAGTAGGGTTGAATCAGCCCCAGCATTTT
TRBJ1-2	TRBD1	TRBV27	many	CASSSTGGEYGYTF	TGTGCCAGCAGTTCCACAGGGGGAGAATATGGCTACACCTTC
TRBJ2-3	.	TRBV20-1	many	CSASIYTDTQYF	TGCAGTGCTTCCATCTACACAGATACGCAGTATTTT
TRBJ2-3	TRBD2	TRBV10-1	.	CASSAGGARNTQYF	TGCGCCAGCAGCGCGGGGGGGGCCAGGAATACGCAGTATTTT
TRBJ2-5	.	TRBV7-3	many	CASSSHLGETQYF	TGTGCCAGCAGCTCCCACTTAGGAGAGACCCAGTACTTC
TRBJ2-5	.	TRBV20-1	many	CSASLTGQETQYF	TGCAGTGCTAGTCTCACGGGGCAAGAGACCCAGTACTTC
TRBJ2-5	.	TRBV7-2	many	CASSLLGGGETQYF	TGTGCCAGCAGCTTATTGGGGGGCGGAGAGACCCAGTACTTC
TRBJ2-3	TRBD2	TRBV28	many	CACHASGAGADTQYF	TGTGCCTGCCATGCTAGCGGGGCGGGGGCAGATACGCAGTATTTT
TRBJ1-1	.	TRBV12-3/TRBV12-4	many	CASSLRLGTEAFF	TGTGCCAGCAGTTTAAGGTTAGGCACTGAAGCTTTCTTT